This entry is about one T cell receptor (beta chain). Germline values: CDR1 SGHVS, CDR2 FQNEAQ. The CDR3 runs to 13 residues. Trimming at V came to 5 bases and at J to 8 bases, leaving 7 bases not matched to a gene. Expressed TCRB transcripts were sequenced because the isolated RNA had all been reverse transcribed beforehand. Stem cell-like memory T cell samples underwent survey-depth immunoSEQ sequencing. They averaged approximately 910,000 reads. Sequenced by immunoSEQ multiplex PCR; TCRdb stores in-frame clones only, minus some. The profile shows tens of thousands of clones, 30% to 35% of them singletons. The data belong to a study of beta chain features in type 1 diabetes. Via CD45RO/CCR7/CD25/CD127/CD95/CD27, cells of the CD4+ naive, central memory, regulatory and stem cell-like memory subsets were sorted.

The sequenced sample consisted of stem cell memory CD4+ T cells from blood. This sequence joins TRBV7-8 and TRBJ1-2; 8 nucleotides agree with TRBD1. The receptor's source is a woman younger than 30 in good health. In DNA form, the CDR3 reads TGTGCCAGCAGCAAGGACAGGGCAAGGGGCTACACCTTC. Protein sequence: CASSKDRARGYTF.